This T cell receptor beta chain was sequenced in a study of CD8 T cells in ankylosing spondylitis. Study conclusions and caveats: In peripheral blood, disease-linked CD8+ clones occurred at relatively low frequencies. Earlier literature documents some of the motif variants in reactive arthritis synovial fluid and blood. Disease-linked clones were reportedly significantly enriched in matched ankylosing spondylitis synovial fluid.

The CDR3 extends over 17 amino acids. Germline CDR1 reads SGHRS; CDR2 reads YFSETQ. J gave up 3 bases and V 3 bases, and 11 bases lay outside the gene matches. This clonotype came up many times. The antigen remains unidentified. As the method for making TCR beta libraries, quantitative 5'-RACE with molecular barcodes was used. TCRdb reanalysed the 5' RACE reads using MiXCR and keeps one entry per CDR3 protein. Of around 160,000 distinct CDR3 sequences in the sample, approximately 10% were seen once. This TCR came from a male donor with ankylosing spondylitis or in good health (not recorded which). The source material was blood, either unsorted or a sorted T cell fraction (not recorded which). This rearrangement joins TRBV5-1 to TRBJ2-7, with 11 bases identical to TRBD2. The CDR3 sequence: CASSSRAGTSGFYEQYF. The CDR3 bases are TGCGCCAGCAGCTCACGTGCCGGGACTAGCGGTTTCTACGAGCAGTACTTC. Combining the CDR3 with reference TRBV5-1 and TRBJ2-7 gives the whole variable domain KAGVTQTPRYLIKTRGQQVTLSCSPISGHRSVSWYQQTPGQGLQFLFEYFSETQRNKGNFPGRFSGRQFSNSRSEMNVSTLELGDSALYLCASSSRAGTSGFYEQYFGPGTRLTVT.